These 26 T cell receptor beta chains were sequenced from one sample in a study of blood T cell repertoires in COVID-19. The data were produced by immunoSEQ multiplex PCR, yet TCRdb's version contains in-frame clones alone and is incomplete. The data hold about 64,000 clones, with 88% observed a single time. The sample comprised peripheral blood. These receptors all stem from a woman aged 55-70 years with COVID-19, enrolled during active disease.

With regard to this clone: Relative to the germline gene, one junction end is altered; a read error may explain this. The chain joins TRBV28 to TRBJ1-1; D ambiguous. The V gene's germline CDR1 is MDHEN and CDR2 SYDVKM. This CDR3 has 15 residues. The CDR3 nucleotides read TGTGCCAGCAGGTTATTAAGAGGGATGAACACTGAAGCTTTCTTT. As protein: CASRLLRGMNTEAFF.

Here the CDR3 DNA reads TGTGCCAGCAGTTTAAAGGGGCCTGTTTCACCCCTCCACTTT. Its protein is CASSLKGPVSPLHF. This chain uses TRBV27 with TRBJ1-6; TRBD1 is a possible D gene (5 bases). Per germline, CDR1 MNHEY and CDR2 SMNVEV (reference sequence). The CDR3 has 14 residues. Trimming took 2 bases from V and 9 from J, leaving 11 bases between them.

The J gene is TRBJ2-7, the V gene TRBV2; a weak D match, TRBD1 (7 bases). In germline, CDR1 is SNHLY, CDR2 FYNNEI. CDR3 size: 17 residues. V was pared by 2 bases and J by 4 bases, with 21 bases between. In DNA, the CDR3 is TGTGCCAGCAGTGAAATCATGGGGGGACAGAGTTCTTACGAGCAGTACTTC. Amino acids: CASSEIMGGQSSYEQYF.

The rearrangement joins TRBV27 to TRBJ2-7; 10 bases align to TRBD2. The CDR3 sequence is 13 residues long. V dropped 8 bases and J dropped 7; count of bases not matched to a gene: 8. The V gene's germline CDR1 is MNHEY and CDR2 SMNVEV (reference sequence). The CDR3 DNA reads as TGTGCCAGCGCTGAACGGACTAGCGGAGAGCAGTACTTC. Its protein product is CASAERTSGEQYF.

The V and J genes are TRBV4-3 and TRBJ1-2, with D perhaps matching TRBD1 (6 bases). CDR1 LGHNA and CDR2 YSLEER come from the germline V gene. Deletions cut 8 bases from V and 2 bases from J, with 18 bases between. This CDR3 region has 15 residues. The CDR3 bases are TGCGCCAGCCCCCGGAGGGGGGGGCACAACTATGGCTACACCTTC. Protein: CASPRRGGHNYGYTF.

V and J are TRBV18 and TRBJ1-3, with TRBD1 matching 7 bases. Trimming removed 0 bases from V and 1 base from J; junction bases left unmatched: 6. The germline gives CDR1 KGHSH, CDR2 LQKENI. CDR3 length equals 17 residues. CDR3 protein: CASSPPGQSFSGNTIYF. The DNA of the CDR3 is TGTGCCAGCTCACCACCGGGACAGAGTTTTTCTGGAAACACCATATATTTT.

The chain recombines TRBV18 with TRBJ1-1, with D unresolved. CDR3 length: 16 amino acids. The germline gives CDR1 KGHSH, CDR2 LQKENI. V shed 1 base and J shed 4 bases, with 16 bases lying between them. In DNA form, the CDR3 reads TGTGCCAGCTCACCACTAAATTCCCGGGGTGGCACTGAAGCTTTCTTT. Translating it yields CASSPLNSRGGTEAFF.

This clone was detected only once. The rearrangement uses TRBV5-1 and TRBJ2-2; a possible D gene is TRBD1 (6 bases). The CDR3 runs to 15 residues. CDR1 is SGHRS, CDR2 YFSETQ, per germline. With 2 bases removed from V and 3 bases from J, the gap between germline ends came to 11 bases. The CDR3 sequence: CASSLMAGDTGELFF. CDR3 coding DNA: TGCGCCAGCAGCTTAATGGCAGGGGACACCGGGGAGCTGTTTTTT.

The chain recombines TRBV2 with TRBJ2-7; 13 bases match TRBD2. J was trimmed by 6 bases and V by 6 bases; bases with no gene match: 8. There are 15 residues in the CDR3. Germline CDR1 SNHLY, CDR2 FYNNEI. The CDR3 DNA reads TGTGCCAGCAGACCCGGACTAGCGGGAGTATCCGAGCAGTACTTC. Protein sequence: CASRPGLAGVSEQYF.

CDR3 in amino acids: CASSGGSTYEQYF. In DNA, the CDR3 is TGTGCCAGCAGCGGAGGGTCTACCTACGAGCAGTACTTC. The chain couples TRBV9 to TRBJ2-7; possibly TRBD2 for D (5 bases). The V gene lost 3 bases and the J gene lost 2 bases, with 9 bases spanning the gap. The V gene's germline CDR1 is SGDLS and CDR2 YYNGEE. The CDR3 runs to 13 residues.

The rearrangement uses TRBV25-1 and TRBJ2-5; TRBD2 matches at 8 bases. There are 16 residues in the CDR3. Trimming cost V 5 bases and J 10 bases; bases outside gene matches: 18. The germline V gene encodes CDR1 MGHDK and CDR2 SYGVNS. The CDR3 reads CASSPPSAGDIFRQYF. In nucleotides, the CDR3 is TGTGCCAGCAGTCCCCCGTCAGCGGGGGACATTTTTCGCCAGTACTTC.

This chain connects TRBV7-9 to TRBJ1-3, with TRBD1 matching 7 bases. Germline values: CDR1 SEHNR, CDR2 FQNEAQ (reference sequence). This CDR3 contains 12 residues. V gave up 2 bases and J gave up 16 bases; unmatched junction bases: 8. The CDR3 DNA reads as TGTGCCAGCAGCTTATTGACAGGGCTTTACTATTTT. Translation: CASSLLTGLYYF.

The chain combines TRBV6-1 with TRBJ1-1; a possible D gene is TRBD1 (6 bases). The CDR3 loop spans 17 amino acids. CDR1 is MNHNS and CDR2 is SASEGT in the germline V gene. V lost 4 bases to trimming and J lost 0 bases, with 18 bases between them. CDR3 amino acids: CASSGPRRGPMNTEAFF. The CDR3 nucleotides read TGTGCCAGCAGTGGCCCCCGGCGGGGGCCAATGAACACTGAAGCTTTCTTT.

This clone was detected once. The chain's CDR3 is CASYKGRTNTGELFF. The CDR3 DNA is TGTGCCTCTTATAAGGGGCGGACGAACACCGGGGAGCTGTTTTTT. The chain uses TRBV28 and TRBJ2-2; a weak D match, TRBD1 (5 bases). This CDR3 spans 15 amino acids. V lost 11 bases to trimming and J lost 0 bases, with 16 bases between them. Germline CDR1 reads MDHEN; CDR2 reads SYDVKM.

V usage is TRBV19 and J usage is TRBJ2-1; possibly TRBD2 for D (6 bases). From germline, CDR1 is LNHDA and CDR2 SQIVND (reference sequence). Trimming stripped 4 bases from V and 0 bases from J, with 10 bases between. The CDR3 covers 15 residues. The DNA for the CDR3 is TGTGCCAGTAGTAGCGGGACGGGCTCCTACAATGAGCAGTTCTTC. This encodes CASSSGTGSYNEQFF.

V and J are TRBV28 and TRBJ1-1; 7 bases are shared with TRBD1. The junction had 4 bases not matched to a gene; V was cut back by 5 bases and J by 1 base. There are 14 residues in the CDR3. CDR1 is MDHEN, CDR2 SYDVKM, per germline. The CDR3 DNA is TGTGCCAGCAGTGTCGACAGGGCGAACACTGAAGCTTTCTTT. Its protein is CASSVDRANTEAFF. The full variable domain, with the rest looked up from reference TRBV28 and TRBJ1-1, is DVKVTQSSRYLVKRTGEKVFLECVQDMDHENMFWYRQDPGLGLRLIYFSYDVKMKEKGDIPEGYSVSREKKERFSLILESASTNQTSMYLCASSVDRANTEAFFGQGTRLTVV.

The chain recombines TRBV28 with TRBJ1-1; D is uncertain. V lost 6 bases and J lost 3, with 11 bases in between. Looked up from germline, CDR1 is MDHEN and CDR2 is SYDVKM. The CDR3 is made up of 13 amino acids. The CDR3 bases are TGTGCCAGCAGGGCCCCTTTGGACACTGAAGCTTTCTTT. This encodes CASRAPLDTEAFF.

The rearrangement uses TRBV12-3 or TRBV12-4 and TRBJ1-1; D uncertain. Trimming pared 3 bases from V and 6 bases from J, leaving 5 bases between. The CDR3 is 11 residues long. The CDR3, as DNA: TGTGCCAGCAGTTTCGGGGCTGAAGCTTTCTTT. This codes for CASSFGAEAFF.

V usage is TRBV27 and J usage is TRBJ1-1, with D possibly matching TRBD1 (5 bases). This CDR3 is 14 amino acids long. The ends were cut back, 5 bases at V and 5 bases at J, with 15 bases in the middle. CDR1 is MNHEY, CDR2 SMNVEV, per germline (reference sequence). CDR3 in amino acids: CASSERTKGTEAFF. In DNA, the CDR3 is TGTGCCAGCAGTGAAAGGACGAAGGGGACTGAAGCTTTCTTT.

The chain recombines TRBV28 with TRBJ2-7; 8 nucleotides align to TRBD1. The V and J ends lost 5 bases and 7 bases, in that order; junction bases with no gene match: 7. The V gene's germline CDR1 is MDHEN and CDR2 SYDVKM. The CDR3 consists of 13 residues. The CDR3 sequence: CASSEDRGREQYF. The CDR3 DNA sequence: TGTGCCAGCAGTGAAGACAGGGGACGTGAGCAGTACTTC.

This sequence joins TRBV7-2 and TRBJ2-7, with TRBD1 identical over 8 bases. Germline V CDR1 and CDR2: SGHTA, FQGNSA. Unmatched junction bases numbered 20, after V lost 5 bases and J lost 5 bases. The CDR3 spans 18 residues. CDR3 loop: CASSTSPFRDRKSHEQYF. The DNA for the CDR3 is TGTGCCAGCAGCACATCACCCTTTAGGGACAGGAAATCCCACGAGCAGTACTTC. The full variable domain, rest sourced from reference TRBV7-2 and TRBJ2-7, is GAGVSQSPSNKVTEKGKDVELRCDPISGHTALYWYRQSLGQGLEFLIYFQGNSAPDKSGLPSDRFSAERTGGSVSTLTIQRTQQEDSAVYLCASSTSPFRDRKSHEQYFGPGTRLTVT.

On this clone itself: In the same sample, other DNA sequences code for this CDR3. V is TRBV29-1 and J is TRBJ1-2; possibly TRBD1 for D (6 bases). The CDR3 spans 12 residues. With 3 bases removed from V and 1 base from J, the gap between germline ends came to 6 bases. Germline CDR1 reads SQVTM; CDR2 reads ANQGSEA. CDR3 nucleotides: TGCAGCGTTGAGGACAGTAACTATGGCTACACCTTC. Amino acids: CSVEDSNYGYTF.

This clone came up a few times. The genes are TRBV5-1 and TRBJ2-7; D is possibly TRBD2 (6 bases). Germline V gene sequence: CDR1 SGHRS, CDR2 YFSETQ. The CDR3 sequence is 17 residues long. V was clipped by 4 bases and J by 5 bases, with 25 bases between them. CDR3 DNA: TGCGCCAGCAGCCCTGGGACGACTAGATTTCTCCGCGACGAGCAGTACTTC. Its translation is CASSPGTTRFLRDEQYF.

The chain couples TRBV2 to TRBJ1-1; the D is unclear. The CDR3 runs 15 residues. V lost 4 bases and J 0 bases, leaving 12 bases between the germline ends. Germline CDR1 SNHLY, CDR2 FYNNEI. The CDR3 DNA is TGTGCCAGCAGTGGTACAGTATTCATGAACACTGAAGCTTTCTTT. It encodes CASSGTVFMNTEAFF. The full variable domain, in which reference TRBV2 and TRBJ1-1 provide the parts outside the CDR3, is EPEVTQTPSHQVTQMGQEVILRCVPISNHLYFYWYRQILGQKVEFLVSFYNNEISEKSEIFDDQFSVERPDGSNFTLKIRSTKLEDSAMYFCASSGTVFMNTEAFFGQGTRLTVV.

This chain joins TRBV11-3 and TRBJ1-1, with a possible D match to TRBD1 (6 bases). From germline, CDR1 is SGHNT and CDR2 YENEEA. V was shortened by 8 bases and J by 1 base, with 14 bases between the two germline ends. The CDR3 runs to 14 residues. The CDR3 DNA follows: TGTGCCAGCTTTGATCGGGGACAGAACACTGAAGCTTTCTTT. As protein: CASFDRGQNTEAFF.

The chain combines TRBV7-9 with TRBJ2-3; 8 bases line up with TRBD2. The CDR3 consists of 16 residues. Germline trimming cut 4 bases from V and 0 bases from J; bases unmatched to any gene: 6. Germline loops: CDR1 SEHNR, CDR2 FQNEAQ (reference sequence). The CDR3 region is CASSSLSGESTDTQYF. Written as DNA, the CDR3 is TGTGCCAGCAGCTCCCTTAGCGGGGAAAGCACAGATACGCAGTATTTT.